Below, 25 T cell receptor beta chains from the same sample are listed, as sequenced in a study of blood T cell repertoires in COVID-19. Only in-frame clones appear in the TCRdb table, and some are missing; sequencing was by immunoSEQ multiplex PCR. The table shows tens of thousands of clones, with around 90% occurring only once. The sequenced material came from PBMCs or T cells enriched from blood (not recorded which). These receptors all come from a woman in her forties who had recovered from COVID-19.

This rearrangement joins TRBV7-8 to TRBJ1-2; no firm D call. V gave up 1 base and J gave up 7 bases, with 10 bases separating them. This CDR3 spans 13 amino acids. Germline V gene lookup returns CDR1 SGHVS and CDR2 FQNEAQ. Here the CDR3 DNA reads TGTGCCAGCAGCTTAGGGGAGGGCGGTGGCTACACCTTC. This sequence encodes CASSLGEGGGYTF. Based on the CDR3 plus reference TRBV7-8 and TRBJ1-2, the full variable domain is GAGVSQSPRYKVAKRGQDVALRCDPISGHVSLFWYQQALGQGPEFLTYFQNEAQLDKSGLPSDRFFAERPEGSVSTLKIQRTQQEDSAVYLCASSLGEGGGYTFGSGTRLTVV.

This sequence joins TRBV23-1 and TRBJ1-2, with D hard to call. TRBV23-1 is sorted into the ORF group, with uncertain function. The CDR3 covers 17 residues. The V end was cut by 0 bases, the J end by 8 bases, with 22 bases between. The CDR3 protein is CASSQSRSFGIPRGYTF. The CDR3 region has the DNA TGCGCCAGCAGTCAATCGAGAAGTTTCGGGATTCCTAGGGGCTACACCTTC.

The rearrangement joins TRBV5-1 to TRBJ2-3, with D unclear. The CDR3 runs to 13 residues. Germline CDR1 is SGHRS and CDR2 is YFSETQ. Trimming left V 5 bases short and J 0 bases short, with 7 bases between. CDR3 region: CASRQASTDTQYF. The CDR3, as DNA: TGCGCCAGCAGGCAGGCTAGCACAGATACGCAGTATTTT.

The chain employs TRBV3-1 (or the pseudogene TRBV3-2) and TRBJ1-5; the match to TRBD1 covers 8 bases. From germline, CDR1 is LGHDT and CDR2 YNNKEL (reference sequence). The trim removed 5 bases at V and 7 bases at J, leaving 10 bases unmatched. The CDR3 is 15 amino acids. The CDR3 coding sequence is TGTGCCAGCAGCTCCTCGACAGGGGTCGCGCAGCCCCAGCATTTT. Its translation is CASSSSTGVAQPQHF.

The chain couples TRBV6-5 to TRBJ1-1; D is unclear. The CDR3 runs 14 residues. The ends were cut back, 8 bases at V and 0 bases at J, with 13 bases in the middle. Germline CDR1 and CDR2: MNHEY and SVGAGI. The DNA of the CDR3 is TGTGCCAGCGCAGGTAATTTCATGAACACTGAAGCTTTCTTT. Translated, it gives CASAGNFMNTEAFF.

The rearrangement joins TRBV28 to TRBJ2-7; perhaps TRBD1 as D (6 bases). The V end lost 7 bases, the J end lost 2 bases, and 15 bases lay between the germline ends. CDR1 and CDR2 (germline): MDHEN, SYDVKM. The CDR3 length is 14 residues. CDR3 sequence: CASTPQGYPYEQYF. CDR3 in DNA: TGTGCCAGCACCCCACAGGGTTACCCCTACGAGCAGTACTTC.

This clone occurred once. This chain uses TRBV5-1 with TRBJ1-1; no reliable D call. There are 16 residues in the CDR3. The V gene lost 0 bases and the J gene lost 0 bases, with 12 bases spanning the gap. The germline V gene has CDR1 SGHRS and CDR2 YFSETQ. The CDR3 is CASSLAPEGLNTEAFF. Here the CDR3 DNA reads TGCGCCAGCAGCTTGGCCCCGGAGGGATTGAACACTGAAGCTTTCTTT.

The CDR3 DNA reads as TGTGCCAGCAGTAAAGGGGCTGGGGGGGAAGCTTTCTTT. Protein sequence: CASSKGAGGEAFF. The chain links TRBV2 to TRBJ1-1, with D perhaps TRBD1 (5 bases). CDR1 is SNHLY and CDR2 is FYNNEI in the germline V gene. This CDR3 has 13 residues. V lost 5 bases and J lost 8, with 15 bases in between. Variable domain in full (rest from reference TRBV2 and TRBJ1-1): EPEVTQTPSHQVTQMGQEVILRCVPISNHLYFYWYRQILGQKVEFLVSFYNNEISEKSEIFDDQFSVERPDGSNFTLKIRSTKLEDSAMYFCASSKGAGGEAFFGQGTRLTVV.

The rearrangement links TRBV19 to TRBJ2-1; TRBD1 aligns across 9 bases. Per the germline V gene, CDR1 is LNHDA and CDR2 is SQIVND (reference sequence). The CDR3 runs 20 residues. The V and J ends lost 0 bases and 3 bases, in that order; junction bases with no gene match: 15. This CDR3 is CASSIDRRDRGTGYYNEQFF. CDR3 DNA: TGTGCCAGTAGTATAGACCGTAGAGATAGAGGGACAGGGTACTACAATGAGCAGTTCTTC.

The chain uses TRBV11-2 and TRBJ1-2, with 9 bases that match TRBD1. The J segment lost 7 bases and the V segment lost 5 bases, leaving 5 bases of the junction unmatched. This CDR3 contains 13 residues. Germline assignment: CDR1 SGHAT and CDR2 FQNNGV. The CDR3 sequence is CASSSGQGFGYTF. Written as DNA, the CDR3 is TGTGCCAGCAGCAGCGGACAGGGGTTTGGCTACACCTTC.

This clone has only a few counts. The genes are TRBV18 and TRBJ1-6; 10 bases agree with TRBD1. Germline V lookup: CDR1 KGHSH, CDR2 LQKENI. The CDR3 totals 16 residues. Trimming cost V 6 bases and J 9 bases; bases outside gene matches: 11. The CDR3 bases are TGTGCCAGCTCGGCGCAACGGGACAGGGGATTTTCACCCCTCCACTTT. Protein: CASSAQRDRGFSPLHF.

The chain employs TRBV7-2 and TRBJ1-2, with D perhaps matching TRBD1 (6 bases). This CDR3 has 14 residues. Germline V gene data show CDR1 as SGHTA and CDR2 as FQGNSA. Trimming removed 5 bases at V and 4 bases at J, with 14 bases between. The CDR3 is CASSPGGGFYGYTF. CDR3 in DNA: TGTGCCAGCAGCCCGGGGGGGGGCTTCTATGGCTACACCTTC. Variable domain in full (rest from reference TRBV7-2 and TRBJ1-2): GAGVSQSPSNKVTEKGKDVELRCDPISGHTALYWYRQSLGQGLEFLIYFQGNSAPDKSGLPSDRFSAERTGGSVSTLTIQRTQQEDSAVYLCASSPGGGFYGYTFGSGTRLTVV.

The chain has TRBV11-3 and TRBJ1-1; D possibly corresponds to TRBD1 (6 bases). Deletions cut 4 bases from V and 0 bases from J, with 15 bases between. Germline CDR1 and CDR2: SGHNT and YENEEA. The CDR3 spans 16 residues. The CDR3 sequence: CASSSSTGRMNTEAFF. CDR3 DNA: TGTGCCAGCAGCTCTTCGACAGGACGAATGAACACTGAAGCTTTCTTT. The full variable domain, in which reference TRBV11-3 and TRBJ1-1 provide the parts outside the CDR3, is EAGVVQSPRYKIIEKKQPVAFWCNPISGHNTLYWYLQNLGQGPELLIRYENEEAVDDSQLPKDRFSAERLKGVDSTLKIQPAELGDSAVYLCASSSSTGRMNTEAFFGQGTRLTVV.

CDR3 loop: CASSPGLAGGGTDTQYF. The CDR3 DNA follows: TGTGCCAGCAGCCCGGGACTAGCCGGGGGTGGCACAGATACGCAGTATTTT. This sequence joins TRBV5-4 and TRBJ2-3; 9 bases are shared with TRBD2. Germline V gene data show CDR1 as SGHNT and CDR2 as YYREEE (reference sequence). CDR3 length: 17 residues. The V and J ends lost 4 bases and 1 base, in that order; junction bases with no gene match: 10.

This chain connects TRBV6-4 to TRBJ2-6, with D maybe TRBD1 (6 bases). Trimming took off 6 bases at V and 2 bases at J, with 11 bases between the two ends. The CDR3 extends over 15 amino acids. In germline, CDR1 is MRHNA, CDR2 SNTAGT. Written as DNA, the CDR3 is TGTGCCAGCAGCGCGACAGGCCCTGGGGCCAACGTCCTGACTTTC. Translated: CASSATGPGANVLTF.

This chain connects TRBV5-1 to TRBJ1-3; the D gene is possibly TRBD1 (5 bases). The germline V gene has CDR1 SGHRS and CDR2 YFSETQ. Trimming removed 8 bases from V and 8 bases from J, with 17 bases in between. The CDR3 is 13 residues long. For the CDR3, the DNA is TGCGCCAGTTCCCGGGCAGGAGGGGACACCATATATTTT. Protein product: CASSRAGGDTIYF. The entire variable domain, with the rest obtained from reference TRBV5-1 and TRBJ1-3, is as follows: KAGVTQTPRYLIKTRGQQVTLSCSPISGHRSVSWYQQTPGQGLQFLFEYFSETQRNKGNFPGRFSGRQFSNSRSEMNVSTLELGDSALYLCASSRAGGDTIYFGEGSWLTVV.

This clone was picked up one time. This chain uses TRBV5-4 with TRBJ2-3; D may be TRBD2 (6 bases). This CDR3 is 14 amino acids long. Germline CDR1 reads SGHNT; CDR2 reads YYREEE (reference sequence). Trimming pared 0 bases from V and 1 base from J, leaving 6 bases between. The CDR3 sequence is CASSLGEGTDTQYF. The DNA of the CDR3 is TGTGCCAGCAGCTTGGGGGAGGGCACAGATACGCAGTATTTT.

This chain connects TRBV11-3 to TRBJ2-1; 8 nucleotides agree with TRBD1. CDR3 length equals 13 residues. Germline-derived CDR1 and CDR2 are SGHNT and YENEEA. J gave up 9 bases and V 5 bases, and 6 bases lay outside the gene matches. DNA for the CDR3: TGTGCCAGCAGCGTGAGGACAGGGACTGAGCAGTTCTTC. It codes for CASSVRTGTEQFF.

This chain uses TRBV14 with TRBJ1-2; D is unclear. The CDR3 extends over 14 amino acids. V lost 4 bases and J lost 2, with 11 bases in between. Germline CDR1 is SGHDN and CDR2 is FVKESK. The CDR3 loop reads CASSPRGGNYGYTF. The CDR3 DNA reads TGTGCCAGCAGCCCCCGGGGAGGCAACTATGGCTACACCTTC.

The chain joins TRBV6-5 to TRBJ1-6; D remains ambiguous. The V end lost 9 bases, the J end lost 6 bases, and 12 bases lay between the germline ends. Germline lookup yields CDR1 MNHEY and CDR2 SVGAGI. CDR3 length equals 13 residues. CDR3 sequence reads: CASYFGANSPLHF. The CDR3 DNA reads TGTGCCAGTTATTTCGGAGCTAATTCACCCCTCCACTTT.

To note about this clone: This CDR3 is also generated by other DNA sequences in the sample. The chain joins TRBV24-1 to TRBJ1-1; 8 bases match TRBD1. The J segment lost 2 bases and the V segment lost 7 bases, leaving 5 bases of the junction unmatched. CDR1 and CDR2 from the germline V gene are KGHDR and SFDVKD. This CDR3 region has 14 residues. CDR3 in amino acids: CATRGGQGNTEAFF. The CDR3 DNA sequence: TGTGCCACCAGAGGTGGACAGGGCAACACTGAAGCTTTCTTT.

The gene calls are TRBV7-9 and TRBJ1-4; D remains ambiguous. The V gene's germline CDR1 is SEHNR and CDR2 FQNEAQ (reference sequence). The V gene lost 1 base and the J gene lost 7 bases, with 4 bases spanning the gap. This CDR3 has 12 amino acids. The CDR3 loop is CASSLGGEKLFF. The CDR3 nucleotides read TGTGCCAGCAGCTTAGGAGGTGAAAAACTGTTTTTT.

This clone was detected only once. The chain couples TRBV10-3 to TRBJ2-7; possibly TRBD1 for D (6 bases). Per germline, CDR1 ENHRY and CDR2 SYGVKD. The CDR3 consists of 12 residues. V gave up 7 bases and J gave up 0 bases, with 7 bases separating them. The CDR3 here is CAIKGDSYEQYF. CDR3 DNA: TGTGCCATCAAGGGGGACTCCTACGAGCAGTACTTC.

The chain has TRBV3-1 (or the pseudogene TRBV3-2) and TRBJ2-1, with 11 bases that match TRBD2. V was pared by 7 bases and J by 0 bases, with 8 bases of the junction left unmatched. The CDR3 has 17 residues. Germline V gene data show CDR1 as LGHDT and CDR2 as YNNKEL (reference sequence). The CDR3 spells CASKRTSGPSSYNEQFF. The CDR3, as DNA: TGTGCCAGCAAGCGGACTAGCGGGCCAAGCTCCTACAATGAGCAGTTCTTC.

This clone was detected only once. Here the CDR3 reads CSVEVGTGPAYNEQFF. The DNA for the CDR3 is TGCAGCGTTGAAGTAGGGACAGGTCCGGCCTACAATGAGCAGTTCTTC. This chain joins TRBV29-1 and TRBJ2-1; 8 bases match TRBD1. J gave up 2 bases and V 1 base, and 7 bases lay outside the gene matches. The CDR3 consists of 16 residues. CDR1 is SQVTM and CDR2 is ANQGSEA in the germline V gene.